The 17 T cell receptor beta chains below all came from one sample that was sequenced in a study of graft-versus-host responses after intestinal transplantation. Clones were read by immunoSEQ multiplex PCR, and TCRdb kept only the in-frame ones, dropping some. Found here are under 100,000 clones, 80% to 95% of them singletons; the top ten hold approximately 0.4%. No antigen has been assigned to these receptors. Sequenced material: unstimulated CD8+ T cells sorted from spleen or lymph node cells, taken before transplant. The source is a human donor who was the organ donor for an intestinal transplant.

The J gene is TRBJ2-3, the V gene TRBV5-1; D remains ambiguous. Per germline, CDR1 SGHRS and CDR2 YFSETQ. The CDR3 extends over 14 amino acids. V lost 0 bases and J lost 2, with 7 bases in between. CDR3 in amino acids: CASSLVADTDTQYF. In nucleotides, the CDR3 is TGCGCCAGCAGCTTGGTGGCAGACACAGATACGCAGTATTTT. The full variable domain, completed using reference TRBV5-1 and TRBJ2-3, is KAGVTQTPRYLIKTRGQQVTLSCSPISGHRSVSWYQQTPGQGLQFLFEYFSETQRNKGNFPGRFSGRQFSNSRSEMNVSTLELGDSALYLCASSLVADTDTQYFGPGTRLTVL.

This sequence joins TRBV7-9 and TRBJ2-5; 11 bases are a match to TRBD1. The CDR3 runs to 16 residues. Losses at the gene ends were 5 bases for V and 3 bases for J; bases not matched to a gene: 8. Germline V gene data show CDR1 as SEHNR and CDR2 as FQNEAQ (reference sequence). Here the CDR3 reads CASSLPDRGREETQYF. CDR3 bases: TGTGCCAGCAGCCTCCCGGACAGGGGGCGAGAAGAGACCCAGTACTTC.

The chain joins TRBV9 to TRBJ1-2; D not resolved. The CDR3 contains 11 residues. V lost 9 bases and J lost 6, with 12 bases in between. Germline V gene data show CDR1 as SGDLS and CDR2 as YYNGEE. The CDR3 nucleotides are TGTGCCACCCGGGAAAAGGATGGCTACACCTTC. Encoded protein: CATREKDGYTF.

The chain recombines TRBV11-2 with TRBJ2-7; no reliable D call. The CDR3 is 11 amino acids. The ends were cut back, 3 bases at V and 5 bases at J, with 5 bases in the middle. Germline lookup yields CDR1 SGHAT and CDR2 FQNNGV. Here the CDR3 DNA reads TGTGCCAGCAGCTTGTTCGACGAGCAGTACTTC. Its translation is CASSLFDEQYF.

The chain uses TRBV4-1 and TRBJ2-2; 9 nucleotides line up with TRBD2. V was pared by 1 base and J by 7 bases, with 4 bases of the junction left unmatched. The CDR3 consists of 15 residues. The V gene's germline CDR1 is MGHRA and CDR2 YSYEKL. The CDR3 loop reads CASSQVAGVGGELFF. The CDR3 DNA is TGCGCCAGCAGCCAAGTAGCGGGGGTGGGCGGGGAGCTGTTTTTT.

The chain carries TRBV4-3 and TRBJ2-7, with D possibly matching TRBD1 (6 bases). This CDR3 has 20 residues. Germline V CDR1 and CDR2: LGHNA, YSLEER. V was shortened by 0 bases and J by 1 base, with 25 bases between the two germline ends. CDR3 residues: CASSQDLASIPDRLSYEQYF. CDR3 DNA sequence: TGCGCCAGCAGCCAAGACCTCGCTTCTATACCTGACAGGCTGTCCTACGAGCAGTACTTC.

The chain links TRBV28 to TRBJ2-7, with 9 bases lining up with TRBD1. Per the germline V gene, CDR1 is MDHEN and CDR2 is SYDVKM. The CDR3 contains 15 residues. The V and J ends lost 5 bases and 3 bases, in that order; junction bases with no gene match: 8. The CDR3 sequence: CASSPGDRELYEQYF. CDR3 nucleotide sequence: TGTGCCAGCAGTCCGGGGGACAGGGAGCTCTACGAGCAGTACTTC.

The chain employs TRBV7-2 and TRBJ2-1; 12 bases are a match to TRBD2. This CDR3 has 16 amino acids. The germline gives CDR1 SGHTA, CDR2 FQGNSA. V was clipped by 4 bases and J by 6 bases; unmatched bases: 7. The CDR3 is CASSSELAGGTNEQFF. As DNA, the CDR3 is TGTGCCAGCAGCTCGGAACTAGCGGGGGGTACCAATGAGCAGTTCTTC.

The gene calls are TRBV28 and TRBJ1-2; TRBD1 agrees at 7 bases. The CDR3 is 13 residues long. The germline V gene encodes CDR1 MDHEN and CDR2 SYDVKM. With V trimmed by 7 bases and J by 7 bases, 9 bases remained unmatched. The CDR3 loop is CASIPTGVVGYTF. DNA for the CDR3: TGTGCCAGCATTCCTACAGGGGTGGTTGGCTACACCTTC.

The chain is built from TRBV28 and TRBJ1-5, with D possibly being TRBD1 (6 bases). Germline assignment: CDR1 MDHEN and CDR2 SYDVKM. V lost 6 bases, J lost 4 bases, and 10 bases lay in between. The CDR3 extends over 13 amino acids. DNA for the CDR3: TGTGCCAGCAGGGACAGACAGAATCAGCCCCAGCATTTT. Translating it yields CASRDRQNQPQHF.

This clone was seen more than once but under ten times. The chain employs TRBV5-8 and TRBJ2-7, with TRBD1 identical over 8 bases. The junction had 5 bases not matched to a gene; V was cut back by 4 bases and J by 2 bases. The CDR3 consists of 14 residues. Germline V gene lookup returns CDR1 SGHTS and CDR2 YDEGEE. The CDR3 nucleotides read TGTGCCAGCAGCCCCGGGACAGGCCCCTACGAGCAGTACTTC. Protein: CASSPGTGPYEQYF.

This chain links TRBV29-1 with TRBJ1-1; TRBD1 matches at 9 bases. Looked up from germline, CDR1 is SQVTM and CDR2 is ANQGSEA. Trimming took 8 bases from V and 4 from J; bases not matched to a gene: 5. There are 12 residues in the CDR3. The DNA of the CDR3 is TGCAGCACGGGGACAGGGTTCACTGAAGCTTTCTTT. Protein: CSTGTGFTEAFF.

The CDR3 DNA reads TGTGCCAGCAGTGAAAGGTCCGGGGCGAACACCGGGGAGCTGTTTTTT. It is translated as CASSERSGANTGELFF. The rearrangement links TRBV2 to TRBJ2-2, with a weak D call TRBD2 (5 bases). The CDR3 sequence is 16 residues long. Trimming left V 2 bases short and J 0 bases short, with 10 bases between. Germline V gene sequence: CDR1 SNHLY, CDR2 FYNNEI.

V and J are TRBV28 and TRBJ1-1; 8 nucleotides match TRBD1. V trimming: 2 bases; J trimming: 4 bases; junction bases outside the gene matches: 3. The CDR3 consists of 14 residues. Per the germline V gene, CDR1 is MDHEN and CDR2 is SYDVKM. The CDR3 nucleotides read TGTGCCAGCAGTTTACCAGGGGGCTTCACTGAAGCTTTCTTT. It encodes CASSLPGGFTEAFF.

The rearrangement uses TRBV13 and TRBJ1-1, with D perhaps matching TRBD1 (6 bases). The V gene lost 5 bases and the J gene lost 8 bases, with 12 bases spanning the gap. Germline CDR1 and CDR2: PRHDT and FYEKMQ (reference sequence). The CDR3 covers 12 residues. CDR3 amino acids: CASSQGTQEAFF. CDR3 nucleotide sequence: TGTGCCAGCAGCCAGGGGACACAAGAAGCTTTCTTT. Complete variable domain (other parts from reference TRBV13 and TRBJ1-1): AAGVIQSPRHLIKEKRETATLKCYPIPRHDTVYWYQQGPGQDPQFLISFYEKMQSDKGSIPDRFSAQQFSDYHSELNMSSLELGDSALYFCASSQGTQEAFFGQGTRLTVV.

This clone showed up just once. The chain links TRBV7-8 to TRBJ1-1, with D unclear. CDR1 is SGHVS and CDR2 is FQNEAQ in the germline V gene. The CDR3 consists of 15 residues. Trimming pared 5 bases from V and 0 bases from J, leaving 13 bases between. CDR3 in DNA: TGTGCCAGCAGCCCTGGCCCCCGAATGAACACTGAAGCTTTCTTT. This codes for CASSPGPRMNTEAFF.

The rearrangement links TRBV10-3 to TRBJ1-5, with D perhaps matching TRBD1 (5 bases). This CDR3 contains 17 residues. Trimming stripped 3 bases from V and 2 bases from J, with 17 bases between. The germline gives CDR1 ENHRY, CDR2 SYGVKD. DNA of the CDR3: TGTGCCATCAGTGAAAGATTACAGGCGTTCGGCAATCAGCCCCAGCATTTT. Protein sequence: CAISERLQAFGNQPQHF.